These 28 T cell receptor beta chains were all obtained from the same sample, sequenced in a study of a mutant IDH1 vaccine in newly diagnosed glioma. The method was immunoSEQ multiplex PCR; TCRdb's version includes in-frame clones alone and lacks a portion of them. This table holds about 51,000 clones, around 80% found once. Time point denoted: baseline, week 1 (first vaccination visit). The treatment: pre-vaccination baseline after standard-of-care therapy. Sequencing was performed on PBMCs, taken from a glioma patient treated with radiotherapy, temozolomide or both. These receptor sequences come from a woman aged 40 to 55 with glioma.

The gene calls are TRBV7-9 and TRBJ1-5; 7 bases line up with TRBD1. The J segment lost 0 bases and the V segment lost 5 bases, leaving 4 bases of the junction unmatched. Germline values: CDR1 SEHNR, CDR2 FQNEAQ (reference sequence). The CDR3 extends over 15 amino acids. Here the CDR3 reads CASSRTGDSNQPQHF. The CDR3 region has the DNA TGTGCCAGCAGCCGGACAGGAGATAGCAATCAGCCCCAGCATTTT.

This clone turned up a few times. This sequence joins TRBV7-8 and TRBJ1-1; D unclear. The ends were cut back, 5 bases at V and 0 bases at J, with 19 bases in the middle. Germline lookup yields CDR1 SGHVS and CDR2 FQNEAQ. The CDR3 length is 17 residues. The CDR3 nucleotides are TGTGCCAGCAGCCCGACCCCGGTCGGCAGTTTGAACACTGAAGCTTTCTTT. Translating it yields CASSPTPVGSLNTEAFF. Looking up the rest from reference TRBV7-8 and TRBJ1-1 gives the full variable domain: GAGVSQSPRYKVAKRGQDVALRCDPISGHVSLFWYQQALGQGPEFLTYFQNEAQLDKSGLPSDRFFAERPEGSVSTLKIQRTQQEDSAVYLCASSPTPVGSLNTEAFFGQGTRLTVV.

This sequence joins TRBV4-3 and TRBJ1-2, with D perhaps TRBD1 (5 bases). V was clipped by 0 bases and J by 4 bases, with 12 bases between them. Germline V gene lookup returns CDR1 LGHNA and CDR2 YSLEER. This CDR3 spans 15 amino acids. The CDR3 sequence: CASSQEVQGTYGYTF. The DNA of the CDR3 is TGCGCCAGCAGCCAAGAAGTTCAGGGAACCTATGGCTACACCTTC.

The chain uses TRBV5-1 and TRBJ1-6; D may be TRBD1 (5 bases). CDR1 SGHRS and CDR2 YFSETQ come from the germline V gene. The V end lost 1 base, the J end lost 8 bases, and 13 bases lay between the germline ends. The CDR3 contains 15 residues. The CDR3 is CASSLNGASDSPLHF. The CDR3 region has the DNA TGCGCCAGCAGCTTGAACGGGGCATCTGATTCACCCCTCCACTTT.

This chain uses TRBV10-1 with TRBJ1-2; D gene unclear. The CDR3 is made up of 14 amino acids. In germline, CDR1 is WNHNN, CDR2 SYGVQD (reference sequence). V shed 3 bases and J shed 2 bases, with 10 bases lying between them. The CDR3 DNA reads TGCGCCAGCAGTGATAAAGGTCTAAACTATGGCTACACCTTC. Encoded protein: CASSDKGLNYGYTF.

The table lists this clone with a few counts. The chain is built from TRBV27 and TRBJ1-1, with 9 bases fitting TRBD1. CDR1 is MNHEY and CDR2 is SMNVEV in the germline V gene (reference sequence). The junction had 6 bases not matched to a gene; V was cut back by 5 bases and J by 8 bases. There are 13 residues in the CDR3. The CDR3 DNA follows: TGTGCCAGCAGTCCCCACGGACAGGGGGAAGCTTTCTTT. Residues: CASSPHGQGEAFF.

The rearrangement links TRBV11-2 to TRBJ1-2; no clear D gene. The CDR3 has 12 residues. With 1 base removed from V and 7 bases from J, the gap between germline ends came to 7 bases. Per the germline V gene, CDR1 is SGHAT and CDR2 is FQNNGV. The CDR3 loop reads CASSLGPVGYTF. The CDR3 DNA reads as TGTGCCAGCAGCTTAGGACCGGTTGGCTACACCTTC.

The V call is TRBV6-5, the J call TRBJ1-5, with unresolved D. Germline CDR1 reads MNHEY; CDR2 reads SVGAGI. The V and J ends lost 6 bases and 0 bases respectively, with 6 bases between them. This CDR3 region has 13 residues. The CDR3 loop reads CASSRSSNQPQHF. CDR3 in DNA: TGTGCCAGCAGCAGGAGTAGCAATCAGCCCCAGCATTTT.

Only a few counts were recorded for this clone. V gene TRBV30 combines with J gene TRBJ1-5; tentatively, D is TRBD1 (6 bases). The V end was cut by 3 bases, the J end by 7 bases, with 13 bases between. Germline V gene data show CDR1 as GTSNPN and CDR2 as SVGIG (reference sequence). This CDR3 spans 13 amino acids. CDR3 residues: CAWRGTNGQPQHF. The CDR3 DNA is TGTGCCTGGAGGGGGACAAACGGCCAGCCCCAGCATTTT.

This sequence joins TRBV6-1 and TRBJ2-2, with 8 nucleotides matching TRBD1. Germline V gene data show CDR1 as MNHNS and CDR2 as SASEGT. The CDR3 has 14 residues. The J segment lost 6 bases and the V segment lost 6 bases, leaving 6 bases of the junction unmatched. CDR3 DNA: TGTGCCAGCAGCCTGACAGGGGCCGCCGGGGAGCTGTTTTTT. Translating gives CASSLTGAAGELFF.

The chain has TRBV2 and TRBJ1-6; no definite D call. The V and J ends lost 7 bases and 7 bases respectively, with 17 bases between them. The CDR3 extends over 15 amino acids. The germline CDR1 and CDR2 sequences are SNHLY and FYNNEI. The CDR3 loop is CASTLIGVWNSPLHF. Here the CDR3 DNA reads TGTGCCAGCACCCTAATAGGTGTATGGAATTCACCCCTCCACTTT.

The CDR3 DNA is TGCGCCAGCAGCTCGGGACAGCAGAACACTGAAGCTTTCTTT. Encoded protein: CASSSGQQNTEAFF. This rearrangement joins TRBV5-1 to TRBJ1-1, with 7 bases identical to TRBD1. The CDR3 has 14 amino acids. Looked up from germline, CDR1 is SGHRS and CDR2 is YFSETQ. J lost 1 base, V lost 3 bases, and 3 bases had no gene match.

This chain links TRBV5-1 with TRBJ2-5; the D is unclear. The CDR3 is 13 residues long. CDR1 is SGHRS, CDR2 YFSETQ, per germline. V was clipped by 2 bases and J by 2 bases, with 7 bases between them. CDR3 region: CASSFTVQETQYF. The CDR3 coding sequence is TGCGCCAGCAGCTTCACAGTACAAGAGACCCAGTACTTC.

This chain joins TRBV6-6 and TRBJ1-3, with D perhaps matching TRBD1 (5 bases). V was trimmed by 0 bases and J by 2 bases, leaving 11 bases between them. CDR1 is MNHNY, CDR2 SVGAGI, per germline (reference sequence). The CDR3 covers 16 residues. Written as DNA, the CDR3 is TGTGCCAGCAGTTACTCCCAGGGTGGAGCTGGAAACACCATATATTTT. Translation: CASSYSQGGAGNTIYF.

The V and J genes are TRBV29-1 and TRBJ2-1; TRBD2 aligns across 12 bases. The CDR3 runs 13 residues. Germline V gene lookup returns CDR1 SQVTM and CDR2 ANQGSEA. J lost 10 bases, V lost 7 bases, and 8 bases had no gene match. CDR3 in amino acids: CSGRTSGEGEQFF. As DNA, the CDR3 is TGCAGCGGGAGGACTAGCGGGGAGGGGGAGCAGTTCTTC.

The rearrangement uses TRBV5-6 and TRBJ1-1; D call uncertain. V was trimmed by 0 bases and J by 2 bases, leaving 5 bases between them. The CDR3 is 13 amino acids. Germline V gene sequence: CDR1 SGHDT, CDR2 YYEEEE. CDR3 amino acids: CASSLEGNTEAFF. DNA of the CDR3: TGTGCCAGCAGCTTGGAGGGTAACACTGAAGCTTTCTTT. Using reference TRBV5-6 and TRBJ1-1 for the parts outside the CDR3, the full variable domain is DAGVTQSPTHLIKTRGQQVTLRCSPKSGHDTVSWYQQALGQGPQFIFQYYEEEERQRGNFPDRFSGHQFPNYSSELNVNALLLGDSALYLCASSLEGNTEAFFGQGTRLTVV.

The gene calls are TRBV19 and TRBJ1-1; TRBD1 might be the D (5 bases). Trimming shortened V by 3 bases and J by 6 bases, and 20 bases separated the two germline ends. Germline CDR1 reads LNHDA; CDR2 reads SQIVND (reference sequence). The CDR3 has 16 residues. The CDR3 spells CASSIPGTFRTAEAFF. The CDR3 nucleotides are TGTGCCAGTAGTATTCCCGGGACTTTCAGAACCGCTGAAGCTTTCTTT.

This chain links TRBV7-9 with TRBJ1-1; D is uncertain. The CDR3 extends over 13 amino acids. Between the trimmed V and J ends, which lost 3 bases and 7 bases, there was a span of 12 bases. Germline values: CDR1 SEHNR, CDR2 FQNEAQ (reference sequence). The CDR3 DNA reads TGTGCCAGCAGCTTCGAGGATTGGGGTGAAGCTTTCTTT. Encoded protein: CASSFEDWGEAFF.

The CDR3 DNA is TGTGCCAGCAGTTACGCGGGGGGGAGGGGCAGGGTGCAAACCACCGGGGAGCTGTTTTTT. Translation gives CASSYAGGRGRVQTTGELFF. V usage is TRBV6-7 and J usage is TRBJ2-2; 9 bases line up with TRBD2. TRBV6-7 is noted as an ORF with a role that remains uncertain. CDR3 length equals 20 residues. Germline trimming cut 2 bases from V and 4 bases from J; bases unmatched to any gene: 17.

The V call is TRBV10-3, the J call TRBJ2-5; a weak D match, TRBD2 (6 bases). CDR1 ENHRY and CDR2 SYGVKD come from the germline V gene. The CDR3 extends over 14 amino acids. V shed 3 bases and J shed 4 bases, with 12 bases lying between them. CDR3 coding DNA: TGTGCCATCAGTGACGGGGGAGTAAGAGAGACCCAGTACTTC. Residues: CAISDGGVRETQYF.

The chain uses TRBV29-1 and TRBJ2-3; 11 nucleotides line up with TRBD1. J gave up 8 bases and V 5 bases, and 3 bases lay outside the gene matches. CDR1 and CDR2 (germline): SQVTM, ANQGSEA. This CDR3 has 12 residues. This chain's CDR3 is CSVTDRGRTQYF. As DNA, the CDR3 is TGCAGCGTTACGGACAGGGGGCGTACGCAGTATTTT.

V gene TRBV29-1 combines with J gene TRBJ1-2, with D possibly being TRBD1 (5 bases). V lost 4 bases and J 10 bases, leaving 19 bases between the germline ends. CDR1 and CDR2 (germline): SQVTM, ANQGSEA. The length of the CDR3 is 13 residues. This CDR3 reads CSVVIPGTLSYTF. The CDR3 DNA is TGCAGCGTTGTGATCCCCGGGACCCTGTCCTACACCTTC.

The J gene is TRBJ2-7, the V gene TRBV5-1; tentative D call: TRBD1 (6 bases). CDR3 length: 15 residues. Trimming took 0 bases from V and 2 from J, leaving 12 bases between them. Germline loops: CDR1 SGHRS, CDR2 YFSETQ. In nucleotides, the CDR3 is TGCGCCAGCAGCTTGGTGGGGACACCAGCCTACGAGCAGTACTTC. Translating gives CASSLVGTPAYEQYF.

The chain is built from TRBV5-1 and TRBJ1-3; D may be TRBD1 (5 bases). The CDR3 has 13 amino acids. Germline V CDR1 and CDR2: SGHRS, YFSETQ. V lost 4 bases and J lost 2, with 7 bases in between. In nucleotides, the CDR3 is TGCGCCAGCAGCCAAGGGGCTGGAAACACCATATATTTT. Translated: CASSQGAGNTIYF.

The J gene is TRBJ2-7, the V gene TRBV14; possibly TRBD2 for D (5 bases). CDR3 size: 12 residues. Trimming shortened V by 4 bases and J by 6 bases, and 10 bases separated the two germline ends. Germline V CDR1 and CDR2: SGHDN, FVKESK. The CDR3 here is CASSPFGGEQYF. The CDR3 DNA reads as TGTGCCAGCAGCCCCTTTGGAGGCGAGCAGTACTTC.

Only a few counts were recorded for this clone. This sequence joins TRBV10-1 and TRBJ2-2, with D possibly called TRBD1 or TRBD2 (6 bases each). The CDR3 runs to 13 residues. Deletions cut 6 bases from V and 5 bases from J, with 10 bases between. Germline lookup yields CDR1 WNHNN and CDR2 SYGVQD (reference sequence). The CDR3 sequence: CASSGGGTGELFF. The CDR3, as DNA: TGCGCCAGCAGCGGAGGGGGGACCGGGGAGCTGTTTTTT.

This clone has only one observation. This chain links TRBV27 with TRBJ2-6; 8 positions agree with TRBD1. The CDR3 is 20 amino acids. V trimming: 5 bases; J trimming: 1 base; junction bases outside the gene matches: 16. CDR1 and CDR2 (germline): MNHEY, SMNVEV (reference sequence). The CDR3 loop is CASSPWARGPISSGANVLTF. The CDR3, as DNA: TGTGCCAGCAGTCCCTGGGCCAGGGGGCCGATATCATCTGGGGCCAACGTCCTGACTTTC. Using reference TRBV27 and TRBJ2-6 for the parts outside the CDR3, the full variable domain is EAQVTQNPRYLITVTGKKLTVTCSQNMNHEYMSWYRQDPGLGLRQIYYSMNVEVTDKGDVPEGYKVSRKEKRNFPLILESPSPNQTSLYFCASSPWARGPISSGANVLTFGAGSRLTVL.

The chain employs TRBV4-3 and TRBJ1-1, with a possible D match to TRBD1 (6 bases). This CDR3 has 14 amino acids. Trimming cost V 1 base and J 8 bases, with 14 bases left between them. Germline V gives CDR1 LGHNA, CDR2 YSLEER. CDR3 sequence: CASSQVGPGTEAFF. The CDR3 coding sequence is TGCGCCAGCAGCCAAGTCGGCCCGGGGACAGAAGCTTTCTTT.